Listed below are T cell receptor beta chains from one sample, sequenced in a study of T cell changes during pregnancy in multiple sclerosis. Assay: immunoSEQ multiplex PCR; the TCRdb copy retains only in-frame clones and omits some. The sample lists some 44,000 clones; around 90% were seen once. Sample: CD4+ T cells from peripheral blood mononuclear cells, taken before pregnancy. These receptors were collected from a female donor with multiple sclerosis, enrolled in a pregnancy study. CDR3s include the opening cysteine and the closing phenylalanine or tryptophan.

TRBV6-5	TRBJ1-1	CASSYLRVNTEAFF
TRBV6-1	TRBJ2-2	CASMLRGPGELFF
TRBV2	TRBJ2-3	CASSGELADFTDTQYF
TRBV27	TRBJ1-1	CASSLAGGTEAFF
TRBV5-4	TRBJ2-5	CASNFGQGAGETQYF
TRBV6-5	TRBJ2-7	CASSYSRGLNYEQYF
TRBV2	TRBJ2-5	CARTRGETQYF
TRBV6-5	TRBJ2-7	CASSYFRQGSEQYF
TRBV6-5	TRBJ2-3	CASSEPGKDTQYF
TRBV7-9	TRBJ1-1	CASSLGQGNTEAFF
TRBV5-1	TRBJ2-5	CASSFGQAQETQYF
TRBV27	TRBJ1-2	CASSLLSGGNYGYTF
TRBV5-5	TRBJ2-3	CASSLAEILVWTDTQYF
TRBV25-1	TRBJ2-6	CASLPWPHGANVLTF
TRBV19	TRBJ1-1	CASSMDSHGTGAFF
TRBV5-1	TRBJ1-3	CASSLVDKSSGNTIYF
TRBV19	TRBJ2-5	CASSIRTSAAITQYF
TRBV5-4	TRBJ2-3	CASSLLAGSTDTQYF
TRBV11-2	TRBJ2-3	CASSLGVGTSGGFFDTQYF
TRBV4-2	TRBJ1-3	CASSQQQGLSSGNTIYF
TRBV2	TRBJ2-7	CASSEETGRKGHEQYF
TRBV28	TRBJ1-4	CASSLGQVNEKLFF
TRBV25-1	TRBJ1-4	CASSNTATNEKLFF
TRBV5-1	TRBJ2-1	CASSSGLAGHNEQFF
TRBV2	TRBJ2-2	CASRLDRGNTGELFF
TRBV7-9	TRBJ1-2	CASTAQGASGYTF
TRBV6-5	TRBJ2-5	CASSLRGGSQETQYF